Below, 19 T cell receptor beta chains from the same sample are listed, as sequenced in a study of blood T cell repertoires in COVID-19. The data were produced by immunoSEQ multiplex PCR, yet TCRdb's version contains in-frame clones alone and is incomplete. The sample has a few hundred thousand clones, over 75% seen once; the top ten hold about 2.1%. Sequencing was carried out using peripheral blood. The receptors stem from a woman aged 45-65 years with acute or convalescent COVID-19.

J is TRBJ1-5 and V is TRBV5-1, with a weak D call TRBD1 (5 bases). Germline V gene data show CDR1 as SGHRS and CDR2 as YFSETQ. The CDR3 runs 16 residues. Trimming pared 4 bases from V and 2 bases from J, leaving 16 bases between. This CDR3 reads CASSPGDAWGNQPQHF. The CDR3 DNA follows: TGCGCCAGCAGCCCGGGGGACGCCTGGGGCAATCAGCCCCAGCATTTT. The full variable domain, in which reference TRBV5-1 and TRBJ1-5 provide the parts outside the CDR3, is KAGVTQTPRYLIKTRGQQVTLSCSPISGHRSVSWYQQTPGQGLQFLFEYFSETQRNKGNFPGRFSGRQFSNSRSEMNVSTLELGDSALYLCASSPGDAWGNQPQHFGDGTRLSIL.

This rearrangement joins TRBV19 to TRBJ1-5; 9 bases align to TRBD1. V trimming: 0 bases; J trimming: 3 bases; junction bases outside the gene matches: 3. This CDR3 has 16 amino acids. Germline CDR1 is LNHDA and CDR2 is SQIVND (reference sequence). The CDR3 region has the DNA TGTGCCAGTAGTATAGAGGGACAGGGCTACAATCAGCCCCAGCATTTT. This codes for CASSIEGQGYNQPQHF. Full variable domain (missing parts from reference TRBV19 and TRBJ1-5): DGGITQSPKYLFRKEGQNVTLSCEQNLNHDAMYWYRQDPGQGLRLIYYSQIVNDFQKGDIAEGYSVSREKKESFPLTVTSAQKNPTAFYLCASSIEGQGYNQPQHFGDGTRLSIL.

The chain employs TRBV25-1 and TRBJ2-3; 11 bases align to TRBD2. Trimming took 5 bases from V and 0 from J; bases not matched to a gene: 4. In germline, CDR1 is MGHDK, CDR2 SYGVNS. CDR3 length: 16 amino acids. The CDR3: CASSKRLAGSTDTQYF. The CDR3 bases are TGTGCCAGCAGTAAAAGACTAGCGGGGAGCACAGATACGCAGTATTTT.

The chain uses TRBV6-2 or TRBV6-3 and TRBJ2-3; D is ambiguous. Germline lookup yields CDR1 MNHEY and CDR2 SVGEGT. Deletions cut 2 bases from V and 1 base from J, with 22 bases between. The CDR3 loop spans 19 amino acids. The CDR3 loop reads CASSYAIGGQHSGTDTQYF. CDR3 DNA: TGTGCCAGCAGTTACGCTATAGGCGGTCAACATTCCGGCACAGATACGCAGTATTTT.

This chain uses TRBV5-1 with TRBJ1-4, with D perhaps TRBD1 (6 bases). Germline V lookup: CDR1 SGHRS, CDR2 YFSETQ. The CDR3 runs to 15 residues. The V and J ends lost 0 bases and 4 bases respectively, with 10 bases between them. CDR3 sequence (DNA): TGCGCCAGCAGCTTGGGTCCAGGGGTTAATGAAAAACTGTTTTTT. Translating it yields CASSLGPGVNEKLFF.

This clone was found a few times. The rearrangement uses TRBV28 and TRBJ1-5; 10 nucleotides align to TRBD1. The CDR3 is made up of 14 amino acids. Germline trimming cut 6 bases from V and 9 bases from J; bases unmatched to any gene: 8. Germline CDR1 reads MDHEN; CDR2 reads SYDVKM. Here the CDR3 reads CASSSGQGDRPQHF. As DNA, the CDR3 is TGTGCCAGCAGCTCTGGACAGGGGGATCGGCCCCAGCATTTT.

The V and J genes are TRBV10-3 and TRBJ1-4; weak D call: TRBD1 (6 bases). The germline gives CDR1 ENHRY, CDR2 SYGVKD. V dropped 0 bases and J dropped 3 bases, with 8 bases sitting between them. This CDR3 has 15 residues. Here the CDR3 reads CAISESGASNEKLFF. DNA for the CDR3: TGTGCCATCAGTGAGTCGGGGGCCTCTAATGAAAAACTGTTTTTT.

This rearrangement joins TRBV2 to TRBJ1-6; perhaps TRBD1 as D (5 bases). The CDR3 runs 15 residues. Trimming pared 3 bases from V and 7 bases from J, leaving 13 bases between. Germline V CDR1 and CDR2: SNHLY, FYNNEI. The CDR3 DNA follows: TGTGCCAGCAGTGAGCGGGGCGCAGGGAATTCACCCCTCCACTTT. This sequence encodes CASSERGAGNSPLHF.

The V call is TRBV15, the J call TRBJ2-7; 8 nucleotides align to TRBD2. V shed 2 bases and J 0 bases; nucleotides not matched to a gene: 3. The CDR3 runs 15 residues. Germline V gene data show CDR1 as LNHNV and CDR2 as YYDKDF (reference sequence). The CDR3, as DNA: TGTGCCACCAGCAGACTGAGCGGGAGCTCCTACGAGCAGTACTTC. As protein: CATSRLSGSSYEQYF.

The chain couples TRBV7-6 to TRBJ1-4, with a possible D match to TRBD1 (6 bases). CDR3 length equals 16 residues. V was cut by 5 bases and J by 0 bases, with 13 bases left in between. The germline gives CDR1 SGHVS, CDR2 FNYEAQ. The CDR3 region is CASSPDRLTTNEKLFF. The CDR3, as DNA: TGTGCCAGCAGCCCCGACAGGCTCACAACTAATGAAAAACTGTTTTTT.

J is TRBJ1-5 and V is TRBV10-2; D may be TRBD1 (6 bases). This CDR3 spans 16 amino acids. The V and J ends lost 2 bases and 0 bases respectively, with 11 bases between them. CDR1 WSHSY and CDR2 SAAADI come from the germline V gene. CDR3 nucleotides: TGCGCCAGCAGTGAGGCGGACAGAAATAGCAATCAGCCCCAGCATTTT. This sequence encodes CASSEADRNSNQPQHF.

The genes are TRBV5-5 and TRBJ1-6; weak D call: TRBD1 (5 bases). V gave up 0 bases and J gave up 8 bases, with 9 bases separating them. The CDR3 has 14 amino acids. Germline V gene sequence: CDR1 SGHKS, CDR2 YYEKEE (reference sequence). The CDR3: CASSLVGADSPLHF. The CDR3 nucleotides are TGTGCCAGCAGCTTGGTTGGGGCGGATTCACCCCTCCACTTT.

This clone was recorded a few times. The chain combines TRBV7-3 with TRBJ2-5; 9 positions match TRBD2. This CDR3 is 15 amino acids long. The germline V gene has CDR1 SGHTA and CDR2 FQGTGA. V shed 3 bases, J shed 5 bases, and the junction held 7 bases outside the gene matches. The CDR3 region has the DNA TGTGCCAGCAGCTTCGGCGGGGGGGCATGGGAGACCCAGTACTTC. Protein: CASSFGGGAWETQYF.

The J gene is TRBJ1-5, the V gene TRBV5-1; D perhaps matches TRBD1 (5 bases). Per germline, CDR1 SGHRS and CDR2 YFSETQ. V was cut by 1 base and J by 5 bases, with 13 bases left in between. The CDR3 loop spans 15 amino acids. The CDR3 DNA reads TGCGCCAGCAGCTTGTGGGGGGACGGGGATCAGCCCCAGCATTTT. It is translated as CASSLWGDGDQPQHF.

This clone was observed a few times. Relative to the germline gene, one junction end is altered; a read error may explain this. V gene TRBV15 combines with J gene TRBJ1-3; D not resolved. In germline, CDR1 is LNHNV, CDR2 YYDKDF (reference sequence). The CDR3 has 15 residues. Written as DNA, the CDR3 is TGTGCCACCAGCAGAGATCGGATACCACCCACCGGCGAGGATTTT. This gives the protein CATSRDRIPPTGEDF.

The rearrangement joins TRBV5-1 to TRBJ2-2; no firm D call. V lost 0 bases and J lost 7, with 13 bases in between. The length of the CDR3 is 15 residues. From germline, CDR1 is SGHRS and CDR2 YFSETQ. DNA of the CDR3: TGCGCCAGCAGCTTGGTCGCCACCGGTGACGGGGAGCTGTTTTTT. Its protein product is CASSLVATGDGELFF.

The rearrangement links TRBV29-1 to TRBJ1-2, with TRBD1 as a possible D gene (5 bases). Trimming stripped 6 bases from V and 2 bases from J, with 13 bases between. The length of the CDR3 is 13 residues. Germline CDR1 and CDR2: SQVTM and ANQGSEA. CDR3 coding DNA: TGCAGCGTCGCAGGGATACCAAACTATGGCTACACCTTC. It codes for CSVAGIPNYGYTF.

The CDR3 DNA sequence: TGCGCCAGCAGCCTATACAGGGGTGGCTACACCTTC. This codes for CASSLYRGGYTF. This chain uses TRBV4-3 with TRBJ1-2; TRBD1 matches at 7 bases. The CDR3 consists of 12 residues. Germline CDR1 reads LGHNA; CDR2 reads YSLEER. V dropped 4 bases and J dropped 7; count of bases not matched to a gene: 3.

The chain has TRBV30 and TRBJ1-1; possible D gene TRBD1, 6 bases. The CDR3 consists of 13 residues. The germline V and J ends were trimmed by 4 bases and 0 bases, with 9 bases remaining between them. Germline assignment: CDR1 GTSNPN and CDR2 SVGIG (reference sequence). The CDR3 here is CAWIGQLNTEAFF. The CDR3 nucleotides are TGTGCCTGGATCGGACAGTTGAACACTGAAGCTTTCTTT.